The rows below give T cell receptor beta chains drawn from one sample of a study of T cell responses to AZD1222 COVID-19 vaccine. Sequencing used immunoSEQ multiplex PCR; TCRdb keeps in-frame clones, though not all of them. The sample carries under 150,000 clones, 80% to 90% recorded once. Here the sequenced sample was peripheral blood, taken on day 0 of AZD1222 vaccination. Receptor source: an adult in good health. Each CDR3 is given with its conserved first and last residue. The D gene is left open where the match is weak. A row's size may be missing; if present it is once, few, many or a size class.

V	D	size	J	DNA	CDR3
TRBV7-2	TRBD1	-	TRBJ1-5	TGTGCCAGCAGCTTAACCGGGACAGGGAATCAGCCCCAGCATTTT	CASSLTGTGNQPQHF
TRBV9	TRBD1	-	TRBJ1-3	TGTGCCAGCAGCCCAGGGACAGCTGGAAACACCATATATTTT	CASSPGTAGNTIYF
TRBV5-4	-	-	TRBJ1-5	TGTGCCAGCAGCTTAGAAGTCTTAGGTCGATTTGATAGCAATCAGCCCCAGCATTTT	CASSLEVLGRFDSNQPQHF
TRBV5-1	TRBD1	once	TRBJ2-2	TGCGCCAGCAGCCCGGACAGGGCCACCGGGGAGCTGTTTTTT	CASSPDRATGELFF
TRBV24-1	TRBD1	-	TRBJ2-1	TGTGCCACCAGGAGGGGACAGGGATCCTACAATGAGCAGTTCTTC	CATRRGQGSYNEQFF
TRBV10-2	-	-	TRBJ2-3	TGCGCCAGCAGTGAAGCGGGCCTCGGCACAGATACGCAGTATTTT	CASSEAGLGTDTQYF
TRBV11-2	-	-	TRBJ1-1	TGTGCCAGCAGCTTGGGGTGGGGCACTGAAGCTTTCTTT	CASSLGWGTEAFF
TRBV2	-	-	TRBJ2-1	TGTGCCAGCAGGAGCATGGGACTGGGCAATGAGCAGTTCTTC	CASRSMGLGNEQFF
TRBV6-1	TRBD1	-	TRBJ1-4	TGTGCCAGCAGTGAGAGGTCAGGGGGCTATGAAAAACTGTTTTTT	CASSERSGGYEKLFF
TRBV4-2	TRBD1	-	TRBJ2-2	TGTGCCAGCAGGAGGGACAGCCAAAACACCGGGGAGCTGTTTTTT	CASRRDSQNTGELFF
TRBV24-1	TRBD1	once	TRBJ2-1	TGTGCCACCAGTGACCGGACAGGGGGGAGTGATGAGCAGTTCTTC	CATSDRTGGSDEQFF
TRBV24-1	-	few	TRBJ2-3	TGTGCCACCAGTCGAACAGGGAGCACAGATACGCAGTATTTT	CATSRTGSTDTQYF
TRBV28	-	-	TRBJ1-5	TGTGCCAGCAGTTCCCCGGATTCGGGAGGTCAGCCCCAGCATTTT	CASSSPDSGGQPQHF
TRBV19	-	-	TRBJ1-5	TGTGCCAGTAGTAGGGCTGACAAGAATCAGCCCCAGCATTTT	CASSRADKNQPQHF
TRBV5-8	TRBD1	-	TRBJ1-1	TGTGCCAGCAGCTTCATATGGACAGGGGCATCTGAAGCTTTCTTT	CASSFIWTGASEAFF
TRBV7-9	TRBD2	-	TRBJ2-1	TGTGCCAGCAGCTTAGAGGTGTCTAGCGGGCGGTCCTACAATGAGCAGTTCTTC	CASSLEVSSGRSYNEQFF
TRBV11-3	TRBD2	-	TRBJ2-1	TGTGCCAGCAGCTTAGGGCTAGCGGGAGGTGGTGAGCAGTTCTTC	CASSLGLAGGGEQFF
TRBV7-8	-	-	TRBJ2-1	TGTGCCAGCAGCTTAGTGGATGAGCAGTTCTTC	CASSLVDEQFF
TRBV28	-	once	TRBJ1-3	TGTGCCAGCAGTGGAGTGGATAGCTCTGGAAACACCATATATTTT	CASSGVDSSGNTIYF
TRBV9	-	-	TRBJ2-7	TGTGCCAGCAGCGTAGCCCCAACCTACGAGCAGTACTTC	CASSVAPTYEQYF
TRBV5-4	TRBD1	-	TRBJ2-1	TGTGCCAGCAGTTCCGGGACAGGGGGCTACAATGAGCAGTTCTTC	CASSSGTGGYNEQFF
TRBV2	TRBD2	once	TRBJ2-7	TGTGCCAGCAGGAAGGATTGGGGAGGGGACTCCTACGAGCAGTACTTC	CASRKDWGGDSYEQYF
TRBV2	-	-	TRBJ1-2	TGTGCCAGCAGTGATCTACCCCTCACTAGGGACTACACCTTC	CASSDLPLTRDYTF
TRBV5-8	TRBD2	-	TRBJ2-5	TGTGCCAGCAGCTTGTTACTGACTAGCGGGAGGAGGGGCCAGTACTTC	CASSLLLTSGRRGQYF
TRBV10-3	-	once	TRBJ2-6	TGTGCCATCAGTCGTTCGGAAGGGGCCAACGTCCTGACTTTC	CAISRSEGANVLTF
TRBV28	-	-	TRBJ1-4	TGTGCCAGCAGTTCCCCTGGGCGAGGAGCTAATGAAAAACTGTTTTTT	CASSSPGRGANEKLFF
TRBV27	-	-	TRBJ1-6	TGTGCCAGCAGTTTGGAACGGAATAATAATTCACCCCTCCACTTT	CASSLERNNNSPLHF
TRBV11-2	-	-	TRBJ2-2	TGTGCCAGCAGCTACAGGGACACCGGGGAGCTGTTTTTT	CASSYRDTGELFF
TRBV30	TRBD1	once	TRBJ1-1	TGTGCCTGGAGCGGGGGACAGGCGAACACTGAAGCTTTCTTT	CAWSGGQANTEAFF
TRBV5-1	TRBD1	-	TRBJ1-5	TGCGCCAGCAGCCCCGGGACAGGCCACCTAAATAGCAATCAGCCCCAGCATTTT	CASSPGTGHLNSNQPQHF
TRBV6-6	-	-	TRBJ2-7	TGTGCCAGCAGTTACTCGAGTATGCGCTACGAGCAGTACTTC	CASSYSSMRYEQYF
TRBV28	-	-	TRBJ2-2	TGTGCCAGCAGTTTATCTGGGCAGGGTTACACCGGGGAGCTGTTTTTT	CASSLSGQGYTGELFF
TRBV25-1	-	once	TRBJ2-3	TGTGCCAGCAGTGCTATTCTAGGAAGTACGCAGTATTTT	CASSAILGSTQYF
TRBV5-1	TRBD2	few	TRBJ2-1	TGCGCCAGCAGCTTGGAGGGGACTAGCGGGAGGCAGAATGAGCAGTTCTTC	CASSLEGTSGRQNEQFF
TRBV28	-	few	TRBJ1-2	TGTGCCAGCAGTTTTGGCCCCGGCGGCTACACCTTC	CASSFGPGGYTF
TRBV14	-	-	TRBJ2-3	TGTGCCAGCAGCCAAGGGGCTAGCGTCACAGATACGCAGTATTTT	CASSQGASVTDTQYF
TRBV28	-	-	TRBJ2-3	TGTGCCAGCAGTTTCCAAGGGACTCGCTCCATCACGCAGTATTTT	CASSFQGTRSITQYF
TRBV3-1/TRBV3-2	TRBD1	few	TRBJ1-2	TGTGCCAGCAAGAGGGGGACAGGGACCGGCTACACCTTC	CASKRGTGTGYTF
TRBV6-5	-	-	TRBJ1-1	TGTGCCAGCAGTCGAGCTACTGAAGCTTTCTTT	CASSRATEAFF
TRBV27	-	-	TRBJ1-1	TGTGCCAGCAGTCCAAGCCGCCAGGCGAACACTGAAGCTTTCTTT	CASSPSRQANTEAFF
TRBV19	-	few	TRBJ2-1	TGTGCCAGTAGTAATACGGAATGGACGGGACCTAGCTCCTACAATGAGCAGTTCTTC	CASSNTEWTGPSSYNEQFF
TRBV7-9	TRBD1	-	TRBJ1-2	TGTGCCAGCAGCTTATTACAGGGGGTCGGCGGCTACACCTTC	CASSLLQGVGGYTF
TRBV7-9	-	few	TRBJ1-1	TGTGCCAGCAGTCTATTTACAGCGAACACTGAAGCTTTCTTT	CASSLFTANTEAFF
TRBV10-3	-	-	TRBJ2-7	TGTGCCATCAGTGAGGACCTAGTAGACCGTGAGTACTTC	CAISEDLVDREYF
TRBV7-2	-	-	TRBJ2-1	TGTGCCAGCAGCTGGGAGACCGCCTTCGGGGCGAGCTCCTACAATGAGCAGTTCTTC	CASSWETAFGASSYNEQFF
TRBV30	TRBD1	-	TRBJ1-4	TGTGCCTGGAGGGGACAGTTTAATGAAAAACTGTTTTTT	CAWRGQFNEKLFF
TRBV27	-	-	TRBJ1-4	TGTGCCAGCAGCCCCCTCCCCCGCCCGAAGGAAAAACTGTTTTTT	CASSPLPRPKEKLFF
TRBV30	TRBD1	-	TRBJ1-2	TGTGCCTGGAGTCAGGGGGACGACTATGGCTACACCTTC	CAWSQGDDYGYTF
TRBV28	-	-	TRBJ1-2	TGTGCCCTCGGCAGGGGATATGGCTACACCTTC	CALGRGYGYTF
TRBV3-1/TRBV3-2	-	-	TRBJ1-1	TGTGCCAGCAGGAGACAGAACACTGAAGCTTTCTTT	CASRRQNTEAFF
TRBV4-1	-	-	TRBJ1-2	TGCGCCAGCAGCCAAGGTCACAGGGATAACTATGGCTACACCTTC	CASSQGHRDNYGYTF
TRBV28	TRBD1	-	TRBJ1-2	TGTGCCAGCAGTTTGCCCGGGACAGGGTTTGGCTACACCTTC	CASSLPGTGFGYTF
TRBV2	-	-	TRBJ2-7	TGTGCCAGCAGTGAAGCGAGGGGGTACGAGCAGTACTTC	CASSEARGYEQYF
TRBV29-1	TRBD1	-	TRBJ1-5	TGCAGCGCTCGGGCAGGGGGCTCCCCGGCCCAGCATTTT	CSARAGGSPAQHF